A few counts support the clone carrying this T cell receptor (beta chain). Its antigen is currently unknown. V was shortened by 0 bases and J by 5 bases, with 15 bases between the two germline ends. Germline V gives CDR1 SGDLS, CDR2 YYNGEE. The CDR3 has 16 residues. This was the immunoSEQ version 4 assay in survey mode. The method was immunoSEQ multiplex PCR; TCRdb's version includes in-frame clones alone and lacks a portion of them. The sample lists 25,000 to 30,000 clones, 82% occurring once. This specimen comes from a study of persistence of HIV-infected CD4 T cells. Study-level information: Donors had been on suppressive ART for a median of approximately eight years. General study points: Antigen-responding cells were enriched for degenerate expanded CDR3beta sequences. CMV- and Gag-responding cells had lower TCRbeta richness than CD3/CD28-responding cells.

Lysates of CMV-infected fibroblasts at around 10 ug/mL stimulated these cells. CD40L-negative CD69-negative CD45RO-high memory CD4+ T cells were sorted as populations depleted of antigen-responding cells. The chain has TRBV9 and TRBJ2-1, with D possibly matching TRBD2 (7 bases). This specimen consisted of CD4+ T cells sorted from PBMCs after 18-hour stimulation, obtained from a patient who received antiretroviral therapy. The sequence derives from an adult man with HIV who was CMV-seropositive. CDR3 amino acids: CASSVDGGPRNNEQFF. The CDR3 DNA sequence: TGTGCCAGCAGCGTAGACGGGGGGCCGAGGAACAATGAGCAGTTCTTC.